This T cell receptor beta chain stems from a study of shared clonotypes between healthy human individuals. About the research overall: Aged between 18 and 49, the donors were a couple of women and a few men.

Of note for this clone: The target antigen is unknown.

Naive CD8 cells lacked CD45RO and underwent positive selection for CCR7, leaving out terminally differentiated effector memory CD45RA+ cells. Donors comprised only Caucasian adults living in Nashville, Tennessee. Germline V gene data show CDR1 as SGHTA and CDR2 as FQGNSA. The CDR3 loop spans 15 amino acids. The V end was cut by 10 bases, the J end by 7 bases, with 23 bases between. This was a deep-level run. TCRdb keeps only in-frame clones here, not all; method: immunoSEQ multiplex PCR. The sample has around 560,000 clones, approximately 95% seen once. Findings of the study overall: Depth of sequencing was expected to influence donor clonotype sharing.

What was sequenced was naive CD8+ T cells sorted from blood. This TCR was recovered from a woman in her 30s in good health. The rearrangement links TRBV7-2 to TRBJ2-1; no reliable D call. CDR3 in amino acids: CATSPYFNRGNEQFF. CDR3 nucleotides: TGTGCCACCTCTCCTTACTTCAATCGAGGAAATGAGCAGTTCTTC.